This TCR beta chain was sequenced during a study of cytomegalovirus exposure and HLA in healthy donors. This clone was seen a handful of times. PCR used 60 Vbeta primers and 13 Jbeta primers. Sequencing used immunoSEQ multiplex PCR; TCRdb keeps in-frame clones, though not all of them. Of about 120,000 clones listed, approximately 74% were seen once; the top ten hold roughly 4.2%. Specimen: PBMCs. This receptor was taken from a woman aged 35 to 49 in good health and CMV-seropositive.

CDR3 amino acids: CASTFGTGGPGNEQFF. In DNA, the CDR3 is TGTGCCAGCACCTTCGGAACGGGAGGGCCGGGTAATGAGCAGTTCTTC. V usage is TRBV7-6 and J usage is TRBJ2-1; TRBD2 matches at 8 bases. The CDR3 runs 16 residues. Germline assignment: CDR1 SGHVS and CDR2 FNYEAQ. V trimming: 7 bases; J trimming: 7 bases; junction bases outside the gene matches: 15.